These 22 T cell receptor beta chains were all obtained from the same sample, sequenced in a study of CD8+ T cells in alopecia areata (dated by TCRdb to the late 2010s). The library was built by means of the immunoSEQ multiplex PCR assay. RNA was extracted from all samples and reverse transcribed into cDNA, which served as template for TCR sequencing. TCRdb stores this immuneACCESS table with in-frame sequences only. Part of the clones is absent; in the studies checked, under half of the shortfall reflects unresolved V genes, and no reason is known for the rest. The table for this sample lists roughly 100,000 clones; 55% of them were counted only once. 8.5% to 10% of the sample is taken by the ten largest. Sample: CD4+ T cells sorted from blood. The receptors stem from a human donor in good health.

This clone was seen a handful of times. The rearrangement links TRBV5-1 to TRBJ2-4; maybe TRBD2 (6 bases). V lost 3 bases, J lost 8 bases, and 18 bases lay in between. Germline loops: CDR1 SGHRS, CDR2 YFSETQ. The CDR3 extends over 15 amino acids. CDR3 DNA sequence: TGCGCCAGCAGCTCGATGCCGCGGGGATTGGACATTCAGTACTTC. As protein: CASSSMPRGLDIQYF.

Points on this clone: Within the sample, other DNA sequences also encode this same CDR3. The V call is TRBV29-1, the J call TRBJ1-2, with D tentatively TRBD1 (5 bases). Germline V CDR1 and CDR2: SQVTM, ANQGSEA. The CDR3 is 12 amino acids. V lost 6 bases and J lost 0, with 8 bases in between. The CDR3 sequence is CSVGTANYGYTF. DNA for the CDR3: TGCAGCGTCGGGACGGCTAACTATGGCTACACCTTC.

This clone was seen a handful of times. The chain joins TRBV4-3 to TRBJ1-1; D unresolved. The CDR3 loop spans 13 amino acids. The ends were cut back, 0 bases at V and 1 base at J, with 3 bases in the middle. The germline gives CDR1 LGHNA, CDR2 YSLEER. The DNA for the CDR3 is TGCGCCAGCAGCCAAGATAAGAACACTGAAGCTTTCTTT. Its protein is CASSQDKNTEAFF.

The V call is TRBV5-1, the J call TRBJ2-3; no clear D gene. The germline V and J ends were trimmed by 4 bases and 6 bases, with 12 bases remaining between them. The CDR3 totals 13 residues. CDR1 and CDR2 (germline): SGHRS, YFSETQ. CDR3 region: CASSIGRTDTQYF. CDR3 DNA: TGCGCCAGCAGCATAGGACGGACGGATACGCAGTATTTT.

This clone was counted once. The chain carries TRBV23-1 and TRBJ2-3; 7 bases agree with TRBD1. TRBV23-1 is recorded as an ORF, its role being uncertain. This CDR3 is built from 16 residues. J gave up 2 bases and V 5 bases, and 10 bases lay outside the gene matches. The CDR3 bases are TGCGCCAGCAGTAAACGACAGGGCGTCCACACAGATACGCAGTATTTT. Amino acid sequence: CASSKRQGVHTDTQYF.

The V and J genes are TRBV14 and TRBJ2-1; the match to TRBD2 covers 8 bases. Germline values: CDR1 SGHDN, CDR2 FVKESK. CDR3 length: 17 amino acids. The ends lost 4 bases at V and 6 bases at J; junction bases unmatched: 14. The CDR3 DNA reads TGTGCCAGCAGCCGAGACCCAACCAGCGGGGGCGGCAATGAGCAGTTCTTC. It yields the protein CASSRDPTSGGGNEQFF.

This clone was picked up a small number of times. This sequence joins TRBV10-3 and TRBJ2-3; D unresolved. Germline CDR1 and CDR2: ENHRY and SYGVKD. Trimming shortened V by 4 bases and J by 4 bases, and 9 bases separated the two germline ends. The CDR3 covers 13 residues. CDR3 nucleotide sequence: TGTGCCATCAGTGTTCGGGCGGCAGATACGCAGTATTTT. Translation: CAISVRAADTQYF.

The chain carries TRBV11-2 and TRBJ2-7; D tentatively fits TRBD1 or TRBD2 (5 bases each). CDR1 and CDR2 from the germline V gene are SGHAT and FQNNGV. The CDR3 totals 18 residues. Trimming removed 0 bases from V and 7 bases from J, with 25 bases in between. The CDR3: CASSLERAAASFKGEQYF. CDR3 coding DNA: TGTGCCAGCAGCTTAGAGCGGGCGGCGGCCTCATTCAAGGGGGAGCAGTACTTC.

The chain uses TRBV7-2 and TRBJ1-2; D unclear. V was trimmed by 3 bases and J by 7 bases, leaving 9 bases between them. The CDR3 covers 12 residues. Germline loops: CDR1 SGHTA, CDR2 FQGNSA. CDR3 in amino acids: CASSLFEGGYTF. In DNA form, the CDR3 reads TGTGCCAGCAGCTTGTTTGAGGGTGGCTACACCTTC.

The CDR3 nucleotides read TGTGCTAGTGGTTTTGGCACCCGGGAGCAGTTCTTC. This encodes CASGFGTREQFF. This sequence joins TRBV12-5 and TRBJ2-1, with unresolved D. The CDR3 has 12 amino acids. CDR1 is LGHNT and CDR2 is FRNRAP in the germline V gene. V lost 3 bases to trimming and J lost 10 bases, with 10 bases between them.

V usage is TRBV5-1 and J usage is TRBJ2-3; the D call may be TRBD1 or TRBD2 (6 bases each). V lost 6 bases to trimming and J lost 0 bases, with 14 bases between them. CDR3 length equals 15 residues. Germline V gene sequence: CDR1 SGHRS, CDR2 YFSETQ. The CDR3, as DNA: TGCGCCAGCACCCTAGGGGGGAAAAGCACAGATACGCAGTATTTT. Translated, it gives CASTLGGKSTDTQYF.

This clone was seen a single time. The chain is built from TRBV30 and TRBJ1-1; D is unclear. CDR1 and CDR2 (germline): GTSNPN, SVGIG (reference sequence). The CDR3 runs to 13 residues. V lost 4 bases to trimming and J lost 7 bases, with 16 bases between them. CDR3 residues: CAWKRVQVGEAFF. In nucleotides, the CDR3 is TGTGCCTGGAAACGGGTCCAAGTGGGTGAAGCTTTCTTT. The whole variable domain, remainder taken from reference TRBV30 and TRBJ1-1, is SQTIHQWPATLVQPVGSPLSLECTVEGTSNPNLYWYRQAAGRGLQLLFYSVGIGQISSEVPQNLSASRPQDRQFILSSKKLLLSDSGFYLCAWKRVQVGEAFFGQGTRLTVV.

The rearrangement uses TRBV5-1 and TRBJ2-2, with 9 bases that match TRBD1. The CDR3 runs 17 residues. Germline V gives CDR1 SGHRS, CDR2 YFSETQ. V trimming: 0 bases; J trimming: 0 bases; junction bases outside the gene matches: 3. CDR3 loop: CASSLGTGAPNTGELFF. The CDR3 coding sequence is TGCGCCAGCAGCTTGGGGACAGGGGCTCCGAACACCGGGGAGCTGTTTTTT. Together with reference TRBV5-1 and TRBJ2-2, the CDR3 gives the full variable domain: KAGVTQTPRYLIKTRGQQVTLSCSPISGHRSVSWYQQTPGQGLQFLFEYFSETQRNKGNFPGRFSGRQFSNSRSEMNVSTLELGDSALYLCASSLGTGAPNTGELFFGEGSRLTVL.

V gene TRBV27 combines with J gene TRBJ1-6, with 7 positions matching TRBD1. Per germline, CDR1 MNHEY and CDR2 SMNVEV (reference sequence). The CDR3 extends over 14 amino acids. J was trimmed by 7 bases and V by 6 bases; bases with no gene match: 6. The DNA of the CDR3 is TGTGCCAGCAGCCTCAGGGGGAACAATTCACCCCTCCACTTT. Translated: CASSLRGNNSPLHF.

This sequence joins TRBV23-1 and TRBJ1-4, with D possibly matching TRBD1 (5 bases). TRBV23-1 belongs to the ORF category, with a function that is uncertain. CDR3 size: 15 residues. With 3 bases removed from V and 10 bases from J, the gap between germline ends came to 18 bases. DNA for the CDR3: TGCGCCAGCAGTCATAAGGGCCAGGGAAAGGGAAAACTGTTTTTT. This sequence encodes CASSHKGQGKGKLFF.

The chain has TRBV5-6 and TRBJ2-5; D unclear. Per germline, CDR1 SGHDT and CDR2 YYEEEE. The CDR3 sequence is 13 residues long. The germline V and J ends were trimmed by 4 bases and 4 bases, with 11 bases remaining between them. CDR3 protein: CASSKSTTETQYF. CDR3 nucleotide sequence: TGTGCCAGCAGCAAATCGACGACAGAGACCCAGTACTTC.

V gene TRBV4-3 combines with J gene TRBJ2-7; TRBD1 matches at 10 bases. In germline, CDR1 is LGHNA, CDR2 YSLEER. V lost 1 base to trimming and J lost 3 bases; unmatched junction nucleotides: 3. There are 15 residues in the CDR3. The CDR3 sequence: CASSQAWTGGYEQYF. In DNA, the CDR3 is TGCGCCAGCAGCCAAGCCTGGACAGGGGGCTACGAGCAGTACTTC.

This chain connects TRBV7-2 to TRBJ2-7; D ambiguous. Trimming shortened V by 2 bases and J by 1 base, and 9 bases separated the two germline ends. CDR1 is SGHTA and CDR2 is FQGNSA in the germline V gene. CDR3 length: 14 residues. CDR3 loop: CASSLFGSSYEQYF. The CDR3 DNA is TGTGCCAGCAGCTTATTCGGCTCGTCCTACGAGCAGTACTTC.

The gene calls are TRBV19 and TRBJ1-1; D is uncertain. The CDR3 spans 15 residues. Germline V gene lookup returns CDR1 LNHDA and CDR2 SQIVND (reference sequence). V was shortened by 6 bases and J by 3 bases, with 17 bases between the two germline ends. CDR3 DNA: TGTGCCAGTAGCCACATCACTAGCGGGCACACTGAAGCTTTCTTT. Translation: CASSHITSGHTEAFF.

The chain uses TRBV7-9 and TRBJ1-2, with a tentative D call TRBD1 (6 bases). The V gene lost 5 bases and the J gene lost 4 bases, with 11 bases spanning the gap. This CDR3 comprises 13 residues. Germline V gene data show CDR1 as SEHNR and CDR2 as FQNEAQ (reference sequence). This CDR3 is CASSGPTGYGYTF. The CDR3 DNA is TGTGCCAGCAGCGGACCGACAGGCTATGGCTACACCTTC.

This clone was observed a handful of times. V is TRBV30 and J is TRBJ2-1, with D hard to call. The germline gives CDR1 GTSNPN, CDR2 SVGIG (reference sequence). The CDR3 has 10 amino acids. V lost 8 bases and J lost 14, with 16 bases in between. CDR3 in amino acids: CALRTTREFF. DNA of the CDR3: TGTGCCCTAAGGACGACAAGAGAGTTCTTC.

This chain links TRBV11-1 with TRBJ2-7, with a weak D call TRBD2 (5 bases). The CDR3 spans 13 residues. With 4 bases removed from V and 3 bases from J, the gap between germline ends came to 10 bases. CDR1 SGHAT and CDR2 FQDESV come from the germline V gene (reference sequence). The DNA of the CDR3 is TGTGCCAGCAGCTCCGGACTGAGCTACGAGCAGTACTTC. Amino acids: CASSSGLSYEQYF.